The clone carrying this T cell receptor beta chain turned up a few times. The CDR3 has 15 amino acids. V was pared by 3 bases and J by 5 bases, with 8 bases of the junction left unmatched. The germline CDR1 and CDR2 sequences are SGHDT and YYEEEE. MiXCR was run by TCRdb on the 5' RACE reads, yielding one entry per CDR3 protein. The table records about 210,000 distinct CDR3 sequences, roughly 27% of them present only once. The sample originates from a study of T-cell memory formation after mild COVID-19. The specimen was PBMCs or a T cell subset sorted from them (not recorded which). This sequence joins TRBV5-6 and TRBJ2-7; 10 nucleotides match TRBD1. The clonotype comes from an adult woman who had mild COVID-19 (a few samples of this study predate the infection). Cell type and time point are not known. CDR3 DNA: TGTGCCAGCAGCTGGGCCGGGACAGGGGTCCACGAGCAGTACTTC. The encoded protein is CASSWAGTGVHEQYF.